This is a list of T cell receptor beta chains from one sample in a study of T cells in Graves' hyperthyroidism and ophthalmopathy. TCRdb called the multiplex PCR reads again in MiXCR, with one record for every CDR3 protein. The sample consists of fewer than 350,000 distinct CDR3 sequences, roughly a fifth of them appearing once. Sequencing was carried out using blood. These receptors originate from a woman in her fifties or sixties with Graves' hyperthyroidism. The CDR3 runs from the conserved cysteine through the conserved F or W.

TRBV6-5	CASSYRRSASSSYEQYF
TRBV18	CASSPFFDTSGAGQETQYF
TRBV18	CASSPPGLAGSYNEQFF
TRBV6-1	CASSKNSLWGTEAFF
TRBV27	CASSLAGRAKNIQYF
TRBV18	CASSPSRDTEAFF
TRBV4-1	CASSQGEGRSNQPQHF
TRBV28	CASSHMGQGNEKLFF
TRBV15	CATSRDLADEAFF
TRBV5-1	CASSSPPTGHYTF
TRBV20-1	CSASFRAGAHEQYF
TRBV24-1	CATRGQGNTGELFF
TRBV7-9	CASIAGTYKYTDTQYF
TRBV9	CASSVSPHPGGGPTEAFF
TRBV3-1	CASSQAGNEQFF
TRBV6-6	CASSYDRPGDYEQYF
TRBV6-2/TRBV6-3	CASGDELFYGYTF
TRBV7-3	CASSPSPAGGNEQFF
TRBV6-1	CASSTGGPYEQYF
TRBV6-4	CANTRLAGRRGYNEQFF
TRBV7-3	CASSLGGTGAGEQYF
TRBV24-1	CATSEALAGGETQYF
TRBV12-5	CASGLGRGMFYNEQFF
TRBV12-3/TRBV12-4	CASSPFRDRPSREQYF
TRBV5-4	CASSPSGQQMNTEAFF
TRBV7-8	CASSLAPGGRRQPQHF
TRBV28	CASSLPLQGVPGNTIYF
TRBV6-5	CASSSRQGGADTQYF
TRBV12-3/TRBV12-4	CASSLGQDSGQETQYF
TRBV5-1	CASSRAPGPWEQYF
TRBV20-1	CSAGPTSGSSYEQYF
TRBV6-2/TRBV6-3	CASSKLAGETDTQYF
TRBV6-2/TRBV6-3	CATEDRGRGSPLHF
TRBV18	CASSPFRQEETQYF
TRBV10-3	CAISEGWGSNQPQHF
TRBV14	CASSHRRQGGPADEKLFF
TRBV28	CASTHRGLGNEQFF
TRBV24-1	CATSDSGQPNQPQHF
TRBV7-9	CASSLTTGLAEETQYF
TRBV7-3	CASSLIRGGHTDTQYF
TRBV11-2	CASSLGRLAGGKVAGELFF
TRBV20-1	CSASRLASLYEQYF
TRBV3-1	CASSRKVNEQFF
TRBV24-1	CATSDNVDTQYF
TRBV11-2	CASSLDGYRVGGYTF
TRBV12-3/TRBV12-4	CASIMTGQGRFSYGYTF
TRBV28	CASRFTQGTGANVLTF
TRBV28	CASSFHRDLQETQYF
TRBV24-1	CATSRTGTGNTEAFF
TRBV30	CAWKGSYEQYF
TRBV19	CASSTPGQGRKRETQYF
TRBV12-3/TRBV12-4	CASSSGTSPGELFF
TRBV24-1	CATSDSPVGQGVFSYNEQFF